The T cell receptor beta chain under discussion was sequenced for a study of T cells of healthy individuals listed by TCRdb under 2018. The table lists this clonotype with a few counts. Its antigen remains unidentified. Base qualities are not recorded, but no much larger clone differs from it by a single base. Library prep was done by 5' RACE. The instrument was an Illumina MiSeq. TCRdb reworked the public reads: Q25 trimming with fastp, MiXCR clone assembly, productive beta chains retained. CDR3 protein duplicates are merged, each entry listing the most common genes and DNA. This sample comprises around 53,000 distinct CDR3 sequences, about 15% of them detected only once. About 16% of the sample is in the top ten clones. From the cysteine up to the phenylalanine, the CDR3 has a length of 15 residues. Kept here is only the CDR3 DNA, which spans 45 bases and is read in frame from base 1. According to the germline V gene, CDR1 reads SGDLS and CDR2 reads YYNGEE. V drops 2 bases and J drops 10 bases, leaving 21 bases in between.

The chain employs TRBV9 and TRBJ2-5; TRBD2 is a weak D gene call, 6 bases matching. The TCR was taken from a human donor in good health. The bases are TGTGCCAGCAGCGTCAACAGGCAGCAATGGGAGGTCCAGTACTTC. This codes for CASSVNRQQWEVQYF.